Presented here are 10 T cell receptor beta chains from one specimen sequenced in a study of vaccination and CD4 T cells after COVID-19. Antigens of these TCRs are unknown. Scientists ran DNA taken from cultured CD4+ T cells through the Oncomine TCR Beta short-read assay for sequencing. TCRdb reprocessed the PCR reads via MiXCR and lists one record per CDR3 protein. The sample holds some 21,000 distinct CDR3 sequences, about half seen once. This sample's treatment: approximately 9-day PBMC culture with coronavirus spike peptide pools or control peptides (ViraFEST assay). Sequenced input: CD4+ T cells from blood, cultured in vitro. The origin of the receptors is a human donor who had recovered from COVID-19.

In this sample, this clonotype turned up a few times. The chain links TRBV7-2 to TRBJ2-7; D might be TRBD2 (6 bases). Germline CDR1 SGHTA, CDR2 FQGNSA. CDR3 length: 16 residues. The V gene lost 5 bases and the J gene lost 2 bases, with 19 bases spanning the gap. The CDR3 DNA is TGTGCCAGCAGCCCGTTGGGCCTAGCGAATACCTACGAGCAGTACTTC. This encodes CASSPLGLANTYEQYF.

V gene TRBV19 combines with J gene TRBJ1-1; 8 positions match TRBD1. CDR1 is LNHDA and CDR2 is SQIVND in the germline V gene (reference sequence). This CDR3 has 13 amino acids. The ends lost 6 bases at V and 4 bases at J; junction bases unmatched: 4. CDR3 protein: CASRVTGGTEAFF. As DNA, the CDR3 is TGTGCCAGTAGGGTTACAGGGGGCACTGAAGCTTTCTTT.

V and J are TRBV6-1 and TRBJ2-2, with D possibly TRBD1 on 6 matching bases. V dropped 10 bases and J dropped 6 bases, with 15 bases sitting between them. The CDR3 is 13 residues long. Germline V CDR1 and CDR2: MNHNS, SASEGT. CDR3 nucleotides: TGTGCCACCCGCTCCAGGGGTGCCGGGGAGCTGTTTTTT. Its protein is CATRSRGAGELFF.

CDR3 loop: CASQQETQYF. In nucleotides, the CDR3 is TGTGCCAGCCAGCAGGAGACCCAGTACTTC. The chain uses TRBV2 and TRBJ2-5; D uncertain. The germline V gene has CDR1 SNHLY and CDR2 FYNNEI. The CDR3 consists of 10 residues. V lost 8 bases to trimming and J lost 5 bases, with 6 bases between them.

This chain uses TRBV7-2 with TRBJ2-7, with D tentatively TRBD2 (5 bases). Germline loops: CDR1 SGHTA, CDR2 FQGNSA. The length of the CDR3 is 12 residues. Between the trimmed V and J ends, which lost 5 bases and 6 bases, there was a span of 11 bases. The CDR3 region is CASSPRRPEQYF. The CDR3 DNA follows: TGTGCCAGCAGCCCCCGGAGGCCCGAGCAGTACTTC.

This clonotype was seen more than once but under ten times. The chain employs TRBV7-9 and TRBJ2-1; D not certain. CDR1 is SEHNR, CDR2 FQNEAQ, per germline (reference sequence). Between the trimmed V and J ends, which lost 1 base and 4 bases, there was a span of 5 bases. The CDR3 is 13 amino acids. In nucleotides, the CDR3 is TGTGCCAGCAGCTTAGGGCGGTACAATGAGCAGTTCTTC. Translated: CASSLGRYNEQFF.

This chain links TRBV5-6 with TRBJ2-6; the D gene is possibly TRBD2 (5 bases). The CDR3 loop spans 19 amino acids. Trimming took off 0 bases at V and 0 bases at J, with 16 bases between the two ends. Germline CDR1 and CDR2: SGHDT and YYEEEE. This chain's CDR3 is CASSLARTALPSGANVLTF. CDR3 bases: TGTGCCAGCAGCTTGGCCAGGACTGCTCTCCCCTCTGGGGCCAACGTCCTGACTTTC.

This clonotype was seen a few times. The V gene is TRBV6-1, the J gene TRBJ1-5; D call uncertain. Trimming removed 2 bases from V and 7 bases from J, with 12 bases in between. Germline values: CDR1 MNHNS, CDR2 SASEGT. The CDR3 is 14 residues long. CDR3 coding DNA: TGTGCCAGCAGTGAATTCCGAGAGCGGCAGCCCCAGCATTTT. It encodes CASSEFRERQPQHF.

The rearrangement joins TRBV6-1 to TRBJ2-1; 8 nucleotides match TRBD2. Germline trimming cut 6 bases from V and 11 bases from J; bases unmatched to any gene: 15. The CDR3 consists of 15 residues. Germline V gene sequence: CDR1 MNHNS, CDR2 SASEGT. This chain's CDR3 is CASSFILADPMQQFF. CDR3 bases: TGTGCCAGCAGCTTCATACTAGCGGACCCAATGCAGCAGTTCTTC.

The chain carries TRBV11-1 and TRBJ2-5, with 9 bases identical to TRBD1. CDR1 is SGHAT, CDR2 FQDESV, per germline (reference sequence). The V segment lost 5 bases and the J segment 5 bases; nucleotides outside the gene matches: 9. This CDR3 is built from 15 residues. The CDR3 nucleotides read TGTGCCAGCAGCACGCGACAGGGGGTAGGGGAGACCCAGTACTTC. It codes for CASSTRQGVGETQYF.